This TCR beta chain derives from a study of T cell changes during pregnancy in multiple sclerosis. CDR1 and CDR2 from the germline V gene are MDHEN and SYDVKM. The CDR3 spans 16 residues. J was trimmed by 3 bases and V by 5 bases; bases with no gene match: 11. Sequenced by immunoSEQ multiplex PCR; TCRdb stores in-frame clones only, minus some. The profile shows tens of thousands of clones, about 95% of them singletons. The sequenced sample was CD4+ T cells from peripheral blood mononuclear cells, obtained in the second trimester of pregnancy. The rearrangement links TRBV28 to TRBJ1-1, with 8 bases aligning to TRBD1. The clonotype originates from a female donor with multiple sclerosis, enrolled in a pregnancy study. This CDR3 is CASSLRQGLGDTEAFF. In nucleotides, the CDR3 is TGTGCCAGCAGTCTCAGACAGGGGCTAGGGGACACTGAAGCTTTCTTT.